This T cell receptor (beta chain) is drawn from a study of technical replicates of blood from a handful of donors. In germline, CDR1 is KGHSH, CDR2 LQKENI. The CDR3 sequence is 14 residues long. With 1 base clipped from V and 2 bases from J, the junction kept 0 bases outside the gene matches. The protocol was immunoSEQ multiplex PCR, while the TCRdb copy is restricted to in-frame clones and leaves out a portion. The sample has roughly 100,000 clones, approximately 96% seen once; the top ten hold approximately 0.38%. This clone showed up many times. Specimen: T cells isolated from PBMCs. The receptor's source is a human donor in good health. The V and J genes are TRBV18 and TRBJ2-5; 8 bases fit TRBD2. This CDR3 reads CASSPRGGQETQYF. In DNA form, the CDR3 reads TGTGCCAGCTCACCACGCGGGGGGCAAGAGACCCAGTACTTC.